The entry below gives a single TCR beta chain sequence along with its context. Genomic DNA per cell subset filled all wells of several immunoSEQ plates. Data came from immunoSEQ multiplex PCR; TCRdb stores just in-frame clones and leaves some out. In the table there are millions of clones, about 92% of which are singletons. This CDR3 has 15 residues. Germline CDR1 reads LNHDA; CDR2 reads SQIVND (reference sequence). The junction had 3 bases not matched to a gene; V was cut back by 6 bases and J by 0 bases. These data come from a study of shared clonotypes between healthy human individuals. The source is a man aged 18-30 years in good health. J is TRBJ2-2 and V is TRBV19; 8 bases are shared with TRBD1. Material: naive CD4+ T cells sorted from blood. Subset given: CD45RA+ positively selected. The CDR3 DNA reads as TGTGCCAGTAGGCCGGGACAGGCGAACACCGGGGAGCTGTTTTTT. Residues: CASRPGQANTGELFF.